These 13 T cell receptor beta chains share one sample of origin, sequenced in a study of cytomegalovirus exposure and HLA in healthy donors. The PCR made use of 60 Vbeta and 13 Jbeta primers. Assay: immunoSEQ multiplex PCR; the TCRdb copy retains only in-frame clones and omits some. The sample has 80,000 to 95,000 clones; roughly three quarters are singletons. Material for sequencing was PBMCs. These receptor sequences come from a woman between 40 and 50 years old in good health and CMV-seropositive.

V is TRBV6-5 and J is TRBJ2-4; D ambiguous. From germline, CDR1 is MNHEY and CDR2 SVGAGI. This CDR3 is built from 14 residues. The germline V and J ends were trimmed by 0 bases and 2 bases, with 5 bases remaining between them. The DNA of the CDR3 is TGTGCCAGCAGTTACTCACAGACCAAAAACATTCAGTACTTC. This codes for CASSYSQTKNIQYF.

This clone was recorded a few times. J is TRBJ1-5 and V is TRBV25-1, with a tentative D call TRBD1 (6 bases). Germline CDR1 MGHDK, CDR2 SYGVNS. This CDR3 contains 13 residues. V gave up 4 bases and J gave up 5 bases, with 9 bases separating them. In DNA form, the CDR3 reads TGTGCCAGCAGTGGAGCAGGGGATCAGCCCCAGCATTTT. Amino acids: CASSGAGDQPQHF.

DNA for the CDR3: TGTGCCAGCAGCCCCGGACAGGGGGCCCCCTACGAGCAGTACTTC. It codes for CASSPGQGAPYEQYF. The chain combines TRBV5-5 with TRBJ2-7; 11 positions match TRBD1. The CDR3 loop spans 15 amino acids. CDR1 is SGHKS, CDR2 YYEKEE, per germline (reference sequence). Trimming removed 4 bases from V and 2 bases from J; junction bases left unmatched: 5. Full variable domain (missing parts from reference TRBV5-5 and TRBJ2-7): DAGVTQSPTHLIKTRGQQVTLRCSPISGHKSVSWYQQVLGQGPQFIFQYYEKEERGRGNFPDRFSARQFPNYSSELNVNALLLGDSALYLCASSPGQGAPYEQYFGPGTRLTVT.

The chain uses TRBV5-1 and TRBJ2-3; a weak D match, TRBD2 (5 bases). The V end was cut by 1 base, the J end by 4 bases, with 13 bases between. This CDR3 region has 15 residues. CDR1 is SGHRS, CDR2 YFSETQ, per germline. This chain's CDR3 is CASSLSSYSSDTQYF. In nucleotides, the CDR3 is TGCGCCAGCAGCTTGTCTAGCTATTCATCAGATACGCAGTATTTT. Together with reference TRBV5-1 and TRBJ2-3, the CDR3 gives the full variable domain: KAGVTQTPRYLIKTRGQQVTLSCSPISGHRSVSWYQQTPGQGLQFLFEYFSETQRNKGNFPGRFSGRQFSNSRSEMNVSTLELGDSALYLCASSLSSYSSDTQYFGPGTRLTVL.

CDR3 amino acids: CASSLAGQGWQQETQYF. The CDR3, as DNA: TGTGCCAGCAGCTTAGCCGGACAGGGGTGGCAACAGGAGACCCAGTACTTC. This sequence joins TRBV7-9 and TRBJ2-5; the match to TRBD1 covers 9 bases. The germline gives CDR1 SEHNR, CDR2 FQNEAQ (reference sequence). The CDR3 is made up of 17 amino acids. The J segment lost 5 bases and the V segment lost 0 bases, leaving 10 bases of the junction unmatched.

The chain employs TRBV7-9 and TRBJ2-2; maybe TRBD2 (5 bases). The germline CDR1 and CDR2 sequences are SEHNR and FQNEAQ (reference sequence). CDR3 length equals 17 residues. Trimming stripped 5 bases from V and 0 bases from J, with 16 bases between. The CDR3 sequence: CASSEPRAGTNTGELFF. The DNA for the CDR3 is TGTGCCAGCAGCGAGCCGAGGGCCGGAACGAACACCGGGGAGCTGTTTTTT. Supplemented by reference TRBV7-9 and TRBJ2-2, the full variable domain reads DTGVSQNPRHKITKRGQNVTFRCDPISEHNRLYWYRQTLGQGPEFLTYFQNEAQLEKSRLLSDRFSAERPKGSFSTLEIQRTEQGDSAMYLCASSEPRAGTNTGELFFGEGSRLTVL.

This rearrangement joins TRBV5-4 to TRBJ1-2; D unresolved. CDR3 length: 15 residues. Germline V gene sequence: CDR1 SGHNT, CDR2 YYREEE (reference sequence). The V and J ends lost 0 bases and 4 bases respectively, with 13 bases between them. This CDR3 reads CASSLEPGDLYGYTF. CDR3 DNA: TGTGCCAGCAGCTTGGAGCCGGGAGACCTCTATGGCTACACCTTC.

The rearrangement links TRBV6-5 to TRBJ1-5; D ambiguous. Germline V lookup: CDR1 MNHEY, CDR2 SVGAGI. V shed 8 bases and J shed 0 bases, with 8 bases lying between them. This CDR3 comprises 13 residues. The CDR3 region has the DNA TGTGCCAGCGGAGGGTATAGCAATCAGCCCCAGCATTTT. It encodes CASGGYSNQPQHF.

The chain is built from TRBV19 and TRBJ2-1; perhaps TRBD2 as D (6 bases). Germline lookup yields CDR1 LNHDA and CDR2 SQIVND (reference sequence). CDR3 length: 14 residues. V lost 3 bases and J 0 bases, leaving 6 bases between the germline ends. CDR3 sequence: CASSIGGSYNEQFF. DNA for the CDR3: TGTGCCAGTAGTATCGGGGGCTCCTACAATGAGCAGTTCTTC. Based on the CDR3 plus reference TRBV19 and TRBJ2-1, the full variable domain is DGGITQSPKYLFRKEGQNVTLSCEQNLNHDAMYWYRQDPGQGLRLIYYSQIVNDFQKGDIAEGYSVSREKKESFPLTVTSAQKNPTAFYLCASSIGGSYNEQFFGPGTRLTVL.

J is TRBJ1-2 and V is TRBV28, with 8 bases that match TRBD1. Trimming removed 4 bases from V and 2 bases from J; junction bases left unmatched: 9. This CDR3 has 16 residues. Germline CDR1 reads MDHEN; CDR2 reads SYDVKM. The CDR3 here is CASSSPQGAGNYGYTF. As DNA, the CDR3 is TGTGCCAGCAGTTCTCCGCAGGGGGCGGGAAACTATGGCTACACCTTC.

This CDR3 reads CASSIGSGGAIRGMNTEAFF. The CDR3 DNA is TGTGCCAGTAGTATAGGTTCGGGGGGAGCCATTAGAGGCATGAACACTGAAGCTTTCTTT. V usage is TRBV19 and J usage is TRBJ1-1; D perhaps matches TRBD1 (5 bases). V lost 1 base, J lost 0 bases, and 24 bases lay in between. CDR1 and CDR2 (germline): LNHDA, SQIVND (reference sequence). This CDR3 contains 20 residues.

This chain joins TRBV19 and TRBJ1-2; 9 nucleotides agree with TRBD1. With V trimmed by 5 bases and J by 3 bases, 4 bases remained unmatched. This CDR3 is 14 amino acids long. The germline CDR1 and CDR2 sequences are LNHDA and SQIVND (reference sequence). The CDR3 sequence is CASSVDRGHYGYTF. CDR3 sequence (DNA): TGTGCCAGTAGTGTGGACAGGGGCCACTATGGCTACACCTTC.

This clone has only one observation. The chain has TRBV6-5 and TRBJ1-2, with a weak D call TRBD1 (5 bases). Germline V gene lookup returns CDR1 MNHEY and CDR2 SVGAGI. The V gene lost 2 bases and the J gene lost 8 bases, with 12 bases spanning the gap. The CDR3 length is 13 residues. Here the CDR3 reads CASSYGGGRGYTF. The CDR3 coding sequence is TGTGCCAGCAGTTACGGGGGGGGTCGCGGCTACACCTTC.